Below are 8 T cell receptor beta chains sequenced from a single sample in a study of T cell responses to AZD1222 COVID-19 vaccine. TCRdb's table, derived via immunoSEQ multiplex PCR, lists solely in-frame clones and lacks some. The table records some 160,000 clones, approximately 90% of them present only once. The input for sequencing was peripheral blood, taken 28 days after the second AZD1222 dose. The receptors derive from an adult who received the AZD1222 COVID-19 vaccine.

The rearrangement links TRBV19 to TRBJ2-2; no reliable D call. Trimming took off 5 bases at V and 4 bases at J, with 8 bases between the two ends. The germline V gene encodes CDR1 LNHDA and CDR2 SQIVND (reference sequence). This CDR3 has 13 amino acids. CDR3 coding DNA: TGTGCCAGTAGTCCCGGGCCCACCGGGGAGCTGTTTTTT. Translating it yields CASSPGPTGELFF.

The genes are TRBV15 and TRBJ1-4; weak D call: TRBD1 (5 bases). Between the trimmed V and J ends, which lost 0 bases and 7 bases, there was a span of 12 bases. The CDR3 runs to 15 residues. The germline CDR1 and CDR2 sequences are LNHNV and YYDKDF (reference sequence). The CDR3 is CATSRDREGVEKLFF. CDR3 nucleotide sequence: TGTGCCACCAGCAGAGATAGGGAAGGGGTTGAAAAACTGTTTTTT.

This clone was recorded a few times. The gene calls are TRBV10-1 and TRBJ1-2; perhaps TRBD1 as D (6 bases). Germline assignment: CDR1 WNHNN and CDR2 SYGVQD (reference sequence). V was trimmed by 2 bases and J by 8 bases, leaving 12 bases between them. The CDR3 has 13 amino acids. The CDR3 DNA follows: TGCGCCAGCAGTGAGAGGACAGCTGGAGGCTACACCTTC. Its protein product is CASSERTAGGYTF.

The chain couples TRBV7-2 to TRBJ1-1; no clear D. The CDR3 totals 13 residues. CDR1 and CDR2 from the germline V gene are SGHTA and FQGNSA. Trimming took 3 bases from V and 4 from J, leaving 9 bases between them. The CDR3 sequence: CASSFGVATEAFF. CDR3 nucleotide sequence: TGTGCCAGCAGCTTTGGGGTTGCCACTGAAGCTTTCTTT. The full variable domain, in which reference TRBV7-2 and TRBJ1-1 provide the parts outside the CDR3, is GAGVSQSPSNKVTEKGKDVELRCDPISGHTALYWYRQSLGQGLEFLIYFQGNSAPDKSGLPSDRFSAERTGGSVSTLTIQRTQQEDSAVYLCASSFGVATEAFFGQGTRLTVV.

The chain uses TRBV7-9 and TRBJ2-2; D uncertain. V shed 0 bases and J shed 4 bases, with 3 bases lying between them. CDR3 length equals 13 residues. Germline V CDR1 and CDR2: SEHNR, FQNEAQ (reference sequence). The CDR3 reads CASSLAGTGELFF. In DNA, the CDR3 is TGTGCCAGCAGCTTAGCGGGCACCGGGGAGCTGTTTTTT.

The chain combines TRBV6-5 with TRBJ1-2; D might be TRBD1 (5 bases). V was pared by 9 bases and J by 4 bases, with 15 bases between. CDR1 and CDR2 (germline): MNHEY, SVGAGI. The CDR3 is made up of 13 amino acids. The CDR3 loop is CASRRGESYGYTF. Here the CDR3 DNA reads TGTGCCAGTAGGAGAGGGGAGAGCTATGGCTACACCTTC.

The rearrangement joins TRBV5-1 to TRBJ2-2; D ambiguous. The CDR3 has 17 residues. V was cut by 3 bases and J by 1 base, with 16 bases left in between. The V gene's germline CDR1 is SGHRS and CDR2 YFSETQ. Here the CDR3 DNA reads TGCGCCAGCAGCTACGGACCTACTAACATGAACACCGGGGAGCTGTTTTTT. Translated, it gives CASSYGPTNMNTGELFF.

The CDR3 DNA sequence: TGCGCCAGCAGCACCTACTCCGGGACCGTCGGCGGGGAGCTGTTTTTT. This gives the protein CASSTYSGTVGGELFF. The V gene is TRBV5-1, the J gene TRBJ2-2; D tentatively reads TRBD1 or TRBD2 (5 bases each). Trimming shortened V by 4 bases and J by 7 bases, and 20 bases separated the two germline ends. The CDR3 length is 16 residues. Germline values: CDR1 SGHRS, CDR2 YFSETQ. Full variable domain (remainder filled in from reference TRBV5-1 and TRBJ2-2): KAGVTQTPRYLIKTRGQQVTLSCSPISGHRSVSWYQQTPGQGLQFLFEYFSETQRNKGNFPGRFSGRQFSNSRSEMNVSTLELGDSALYLCASSTYSGTVGGELFFGEGSRLTVL.